This is a list of T cell receptor beta chains from one sample in a study of CD8+ T cells in alopecia areata. Only in-frame clones appear in the TCRdb table, and some are missing; sequencing was by immunoSEQ multiplex PCR. The profile shows 120,000 to 150,000 clones, over 80% of them singletons. The source material was CD8+ T cells sorted from blood, sampled at week 0. The receptors originated from a human donor with alopecia areata. Each CDR3 is given with its conserved first and last residue. A D gene is named only where the DNA matches it firmly. Rows give clone size only sometimes, using once, few, many, or a class for an expanded clone.

clone size: -
CDR3 length: 17
J gene: TRBJ2-3
D gene: TRBD1
V gene: TRBV5-1
CDR3 protein: CASSPETGGRMTDTQYF
CDR3 DNA: TGCGCCAGCAGCCCGGAGACAGGGGGGCGTATGACAGATACGCAGTATTTT

clone size: -
CDR3 length: 10
J gene: TRBJ2-7
D gene: -
V gene: TRBV10-2
CDR3 protein: CASASYEQYF
CDR3 DNA: TGCGCCAGCGCCAGCTACGAGCAGTACTTC

clone size: -
CDR3 length: 11
J gene: TRBJ2-7
D gene: -
V gene: TRBV27
CDR3 protein: CASHSTYEQYF
CDR3 DNA: TGTGCCAGCCATTCGACCTACGAGCAGTACTTC

clone size: -
CDR3 length: 14
J gene: TRBJ1-4
D gene: -
V gene: TRBV6-6
CDR3 protein: CASSYSTTNEKLFF
CDR3 DNA: TGTGCCAGCAGTTACAGTACAACTAATGAAAAACTGTTTTTT

clone size: -
CDR3 length: 11
J gene: TRBJ2-7
D gene: -
V gene: TRBV10-2
CDR3 protein: CASSPRDEQYF
CDR3 DNA: TGCGCCAGCAGCCCCAGGGACGAGCAGTACTTC

clone size: -
CDR3 length: 15
J gene: TRBJ2-2
D gene: TRBD2
V gene: TRBV5-1
CDR3 protein: CASSFSSGTLGELFF
CDR3 DNA: TGCGCCAGCAGCTTTAGTAGCGGGACCCTCGGGGAGCTGTTTTTT

clone size: once
CDR3 length: 14
J gene: TRBJ2-5
D gene: TRBD1
V gene: TRBV27
CDR3 protein: CASSMIGGGETQYF
CDR3 DNA: TGTGCCAGCAGTATGATAGGGGGCGGAGAGACCCAGTACTTC

clone size: -
CDR3 length: 12
J gene: TRBJ2-2
D gene: -
V gene: TRBV29-1
CDR3 protein: CSVPGGIGELFF
CDR3 DNA: TGCAGCGTTCCCGGGGGAATCGGGGAGCTGTTTTTT

clone size: -
CDR3 length: 15
J gene: TRBJ2-1
D gene: -
V gene: TRBV7-9
CDR3 protein: CASSQTTKTGVEQFF
CDR3 DNA: TGTGCCAGCAGCCAAACGACCAAGACAGGCGTCGAGCAGTTCTTC

clone size: -
CDR3 length: 14
J gene: TRBJ1-1
D gene: TRBD1
V gene: TRBV29-1
CDR3 protein: CSATDRGMNTEAFF
CDR3 DNA: TGCAGCGCTACGGACAGGGGCATGAACACTGAAGCTTTCTTT

clone size: -
CDR3 length: 17
J gene: TRBJ1-2
D gene: TRBD1
V gene: TRBV7-8
CDR3 protein: CASSTPRDRGGGSGYTF
CDR3 DNA: TGTGCCAGCAGCACACCCCGGGACAGGGGGGGAGGTTCAGGCTACACCTTC

clone size: -
CDR3 length: 11
J gene: TRBJ1-2
D gene: -
V gene: TRBV6-5
CDR3 protein: CASSYGQGYTF
CDR3 DNA: TGTGCCAGCAGTTACGGCCAGGGCTACACCTTC

clone size: -
CDR3 length: 13
J gene: TRBJ2-2
D gene: -
V gene: TRBV6-1
CDR3 protein: CASATQNTGELFF
CDR3 DNA: TGTGCCAGCGCGACCCAGAACACCGGGGAGCTGTTTTTT

clone size: -
CDR3 length: 11
J gene: TRBJ2-2
D gene: -
V gene: TRBV30
CDR3 protein: CAWTSTGELFF
CDR3 DNA: TGTGCCTGGACCTCCACCGGGGAGCTGTTTTTT

clone size: -
CDR3 length: 14
J gene: TRBJ1-2
D gene: -
V gene: TRBV29-1
CDR3 protein: CSARTAGAGYGYTF
CDR3 DNA: TGCAGCGCTCGAACGGCCGGGGCCGGGTATGGCTACACCTTC